Listed here are 4 T cell receptor beta chains from one sample, sequenced in a study of CD4 T cells in relation to SARS-CoV-2 and coronaviruses. Clones were read by immunoSEQ multiplex PCR, and TCRdb kept only the in-frame ones, dropping some. The sample lists 20,000 to 25,000 clones; 65% to 80% were seen once. Their target antigens are unknown. CD4+ T cells from unexposed donors were obtained before the COVID-19 pandemic (2011-2018). CD4+ T cells were isolated from the cells after around eleven days of culture. Input material: CD4+ T cells from PBMCs, cultured in vitro. These receptors came from a human donor in good health.

This clone was counted only a few times. The chain has TRBV18 and TRBJ1-2; D gene ambiguous. CDR3 length: 13 residues. Trimming removed 3 bases at V and 1 base at J, with 6 bases between. CDR1 is KGHSH and CDR2 is LQKENI in the germline V gene. CDR3 DNA sequence: TGTGCCAGCTCACCCGCACTTAACTATGGCTACACCTTC. Its translation: CASSPALNYGYTF.

The CDR3 DNA follows: TGCGCCAGCAGCTTTGGCGGGGTAGTGAACACTGAAGCTTTCTTT. Its translation: CASSFGGVVNTEAFF. The chain employs TRBV5-1 and TRBJ1-1; D remains ambiguous. This CDR3 spans 15 amino acids. Trimming took 2 bases from V and 0 from J, leaving 11 bases between them. Germline V lookup: CDR1 SGHRS, CDR2 YFSETQ.

The chain recombines TRBV6-5 with TRBJ2-7, with TRBD2 identical over 7 bases. V lost 7 bases and J lost 1; bases outside the gene matches: 7. The germline CDR1 and CDR2 sequences are MNHEY and SVGAGI. CDR3 length: 14 residues. The CDR3: CASMAGGGSYEQYF. The CDR3 nucleotides are TGTGCCAGCATGGCCGGGGGAGGGTCCTACGAGCAGTACTTC.

The J gene is TRBJ1-6, the V gene TRBV11-2; D is unclear. This CDR3 is built from 16 residues. Germline loops: CDR1 SGHAT, CDR2 FQNNGV. V dropped 2 bases and J dropped 7 bases, with 15 bases sitting between them. The CDR3 DNA sequence: TGTGCCAGCAGCTTAACGCCTGCGGGAGACAATTCACCCCTCCACTTT. This translates into CASSLTPAGDNSPLHF. The entire variable domain, with the rest obtained from reference TRBV11-2 and TRBJ1-6, is as follows: EAGVAQSPRYKIIEKRQSVAFWCNPISGHATLYWYQQILGQGPKLLIQFQNNGVVDDSQLPKDRFSAERLKGVDSTLKIQPAKLEDSAVYLCASSLTPAGDNSPLHFGNGTRLTVT.